Below are 6 T cell receptor beta chains sequenced from a single sample in a study of human T cells and chemical hapten exposure. TCRdb itself ran the RACE reads through MiXCR, one entry per CDR3 protein. Of 350,000 to 450,000 distinct CDR3 sequences in the sample, 5.1% were seen once. Time point meaning: pre-sensitization, week 0. Treatment described: therapeutic diphenylcyclopropenone sensitization with weekly scalp DPC. This material consisted of whole blood, taken in connection with sensitization to the hapten diphenylcyclopropenone (DPC). The receptors were sampled from a woman aged 50 to 60 with alopecia areata. Some clones in this sample may be carry-over from other donors' samples.

This clonotype was detected ten times or more. The chain combines TRBV29-1 with TRBJ2-5, with TRBD1 matching 7 bases. The V and J ends lost 4 bases and 4 bases, in that order; junction bases with no gene match: 12. Germline lookup yields CDR1 SQVTM and CDR2 ANQGSEA. The CDR3 is 15 residues long. The CDR3 here is CSVASSSDRPETQYF. DNA for the CDR3: TGCAGCGTTGCCTCATCTTCGGACAGGCCAGAGACCCAGTACTTC.

This clonotype was detected only a few times. V is TRBV21-1 and J is TRBJ2-3. TRBV21-1 has pseudogene status. The CDR3 has 12 residues. The CDR3: CASRKVGDTQYF. The CDR3 DNA reads TGTGCCAGCAGGAAAGTTGGGGATACGCAGTATTTT.

This clonotype occurred many times. The chain employs TRBV15 and TRBJ2-5; 8 nucleotides match TRBD2. The CDR3 is made up of 16 amino acids. Unmatched junction bases numbered 12, after V lost 5 bases and J lost 4 bases. The V gene's germline CDR1 is LNHNV and CDR2 YYDKDF (reference sequence). The CDR3 region is CATSSGPGLVAETQYF. CDR3 DNA: TGTGCCACCAGCTCCGGGCCGGGACTAGTAGCAGAGACCCAGTACTTC.

This chain uses TRBV9 with TRBJ2-7, with D possibly TRBD2 on 7 matching bases. CDR1 and CDR2 (germline): SGDLS, YYNGEE. V lost 4 bases and J lost 2, with 16 bases in between. The CDR3 has 15 residues. The CDR3 protein is CASSSYGGRTYEQYF. The CDR3 region has the DNA TGTGCCAGCAGCTCCTACGGGGGGCGCACCTACGAGCAGTACTTC. Variable domain in full (rest from reference TRBV9 and TRBJ2-7): DSGVTQTPKHLITATGQRVTLRCSPRSGDLSVYWYQQSLDQGLQFLIQYYNGEERAKGNILERFSAQQFPDLHSELNLSSLELGDSALYFCASSSYGGRTYEQYFGPGTRLTVT.

This clonotype was detected ten times or more. This rearrangement joins TRBV7-3 to TRBJ2-6; TRBD1 matches at 9 bases. J was trimmed by 2 bases and V by 3 bases; bases with no gene match: 11. The germline V gene encodes CDR1 SGHTA and CDR2 FQGTGA. The CDR3 runs to 19 residues. The CDR3 DNA sequence: TGTGCCAGCAGCTTTAACCCCGGGGACAGGGTAACTGGGGCCAACGTCCTGACTTTC. Its protein product is CASSFNPGDRVTGANVLTF. The whole variable domain, filled in from reference TRBV7-3 and TRBJ2-6, reads GAGVSQTPSNKVTEKGKYVELRCDPISGHTALYWYRQSLGQGPEFLIYFQGTGAADDSGLPNDRFFAVRPEGSVSTLKIQRTERGDSAVYLCASSFNPGDRVTGANVLTFGAGSRLTVL.

This chain joins TRBV25-1 and TRBJ2-7, with D perhaps matching TRBD2 (5 bases). CDR1 is MGHDK and CDR2 is SYGVNS in the germline V gene. V lost 8 bases and J lost 5, with 19 bases in between. This CDR3 is 14 amino acids long. The CDR3, as DNA: TGTGCCAGCGTTGGAGGAAGAGGGCTTCACGAGCAGTACTTC. Its translation is CASVGGRGLHEQYF.